This is a list of T cell receptor beta chains from one sample in a study of blood T cell repertoires in COVID-19. TCRdb's table, derived via immunoSEQ multiplex PCR, lists solely in-frame clones and lacks some. The repertoire consists of about 370,000 clones, with 91% occurring once and the leading ten covering about 0.9%. Input material: PBMCs or T cells enriched from blood (not recorded which). The receptor set was obtained from a woman aged 40-49 years who had been exposed to COVID-19. The CDR3 runs from the conserved cysteine through the conserved F or W. The D gene is left open where the match is weak. A clone size is listed for some rows: how often the clone was seen (once, few, many), or a class if it is expanded.

d_call j_call clone_size v_call cdr3_aa cdr3_nt
NA TRBJ2-3 NA TRBV7-9 CAALGGWGTDTQYF TGTGCCGCTCTGGGGGGATGGGGCACAGATACGCAGTATTTT
TRBD2 TRBJ2-2 NA TRBV19 CASSIDPLAGYSVAGELFF TGTGCCAGTAGTATAGACCCACTAGCGGGGTACAGTGTAGCCGGGGAGCTGTTTTTT
NA TRBJ1-1 NA TRBV7-6 CASSSRGGGNTEAFF TGTGCCAGCAGCTCTCGGGGCGGGGGAAACACTGAAGCTTTCTTT
TRBD1 TRBJ1-5 NA TRBV10-2 CASGMTGGANQPQHF TGCGCCAGTGGTATGACAGGGGGCGCGAATCAGCCCCAGCATTTT
NA TRBJ1-1 once TRBV20-1 CSASGGKATEAFF TGCAGTGCTAGTGGGGGCAAGGCCACTGAAGCTTTCTTT
TRBD1 TRBJ2-5 NA TRBV18 CASSQDRVRIETQYF TGTGCCAGCTCACAGGACAGGGTGAGGATCGAGACCCAGTACTTC
TRBD2 TRBJ2-7 once TRBV7-9 CASSISGPGEQYF TGTGCCAGCAGCATTAGCGGGCCTGGGGAGCAGTACTTC
TRBD1 TRBJ1-6 NA TRBV18 CASSIGTAKNSPLHF TGTGCCAGCTCAATAGGGACAGCCAAAAATTCACCCCTCCACTTT
TRBD2 TRBJ2-1 NA TRBV9 CASSAGLAGDNEQFF TGTGCCAGCAGCGCGGGACTAGCGGGGGACAATGAGCAGTTCTTC
NA TRBJ2-1 NA TRBV30 CAGTQYHNEQFF TGTGCCGGGACACAATACCACAATGAGCAGTTCTTC
NA TRBJ1-4 once TRBV7-9 CASSSGGNEKLFF TGTGCCAGCAGCTCGGGGGGGAATGAAAAACTGTTTTTT
NA TRBJ2-3 NA TRBV2 CASSGPDYVGNTDTQYF TGTGCCAGCAGTGGGCCTGACTACGTCGGGAACACAGATACGCAGTATTTT
TRBD1 TRBJ1-1 NA TRBV5-1 CASSKTGSYTEAFF TGCGCCAGCAGCAAGACAGGGAGTTACACTGAAGCTTTCTTT
TRBD1 TRBJ2-2 NA TRBV19 CATLPTGGSTGELFF TGTGCCACCCTTCCGACAGGGGGGAGCACCGGGGAGCTGTTTTTT
NA TRBJ1-1 NA TRBV27 CASRRNTEAFF TGTGCCAGTAGAAGGAACACTGAAGCTTTCTTT
TRBD2 TRBJ2-5 NA TRBV13 CASSQVPKTPPPSGGPRETQYF TGTGCCAGCAGCCAGGTTCCCAAAACTCCCCCCCCTAGCGGGGGGCCCAGAGAGACCCAGTACTTC
NA TRBJ2-7 NA TRBV5-5 CASSLMWERSYEQYF TGTGCCAGCAGCTTGATGTGGGAGCGCTCCTACGAGCAGTACTTC
TRBD1 TRBJ1-1 NA TRBV5-1 CASSFGQGASTEAFF TGCGCCAGCAGCTTCGGCCAGGGGGCGAGTACTGAAGCTTTCTTT
NA TRBJ1-4 NA TRBV6-4 CASSDPERFTTNEKLFF TGTGCCAGCAGTGACCCCGAGAGGTTTACAACTAATGAAAAACTGTTTTTT
TRBD1 TRBJ1-2 NA TRBV4-3 CASSQDRDRGLGYTF TGCGCCAGCAGCCAAGACCGGGACAGGGGGCTTGGCTACACCTTC
TRBD1 TRBJ1-3 NA TRBV6-5 CASSYDRDGNTIYF TGTGCCAGCAGTTACGACAGGGATGGAAACACCATATATTTT
TRBD1 TRBJ1-6 NA TRBV15 CATSRGTGGGSSPLHF TGTGCCACCAGCAGAGGGACAGGGGGCGGTAGTTCACCCCTCCACTTT
NA TRBJ2-4 NA TRBV11-3 CASSPKLAKNIQYF TGTGCCAGCAGCCCGAAACTAGCCAAAAACATTCAGTACTTC
TRBD1 TRBJ1-2 NA TRBV6-5 CASTPGGRGYTF TGTGCCAGCACCCCAGGGGGACGCGGCTACACCTTC
NA TRBJ2-7 NA TRBV5-4 CASSPGEGGGEQYF TGTGCCAGCAGCCCGGGCGAAGGGGGGGGCGAGCAGTACTTC
NA TRBJ2-7 NA TRBV10-2 CASSVGGSYEQYF TGCGCCAGCTCAGTGGGAGGCTCCTACGAGCAGTACTTC
NA TRBJ1-2 once TRBV6-5 CASRRAGAGGYTF TGTGCCAGCAGGCGAGCGGGGGCGGGTGGCTACACCTTC
NA TRBJ2-7 NA TRBV30 CAWSVEGPGYEQYF TGTGCCTGGAGTGTCGAGGGCCCTGGGTACGAGCAGTACTTC
NA TRBJ1-1 NA TRBV3-1/TRBV3-2 CASSHVTGEIEAFF TGTGCCAGCAGCCATGTGACGGGGGAAATTGAAGCTTTCTTT
TRBD1 TRBJ1-1 NA TRBV5-1 CASSSGTANTEAFF TGCGCCAGCAGCTCGGGGACAGCGAACACTGAAGCTTTCTTT
TRBD2 TRBJ2-7 once TRBV7-6 CASSPLAGGFNEQYF TGTGCCAGCAGCCCGTTAGCGGGAGGGTTTAACGAGCAGTACTTC
NA TRBJ1-1 NA TRBV5-1 CASSFQTVGTEAFF TGCGCCAGCAGTTTTCAGACAGTTGGTACTGAAGCTTTCTTT
NA TRBJ1-4 few TRBV4-3 CASSQDRATNEKLFF TGCGCCAGCAGCCAAGATCGAGCAACTAATGAAAAACTGTTTTTT
NA TRBJ2-2 NA TRBV7-3 CASSLKGHTGELFF TGTGCCAGCAGCTTAAAGGGGCACACCGGGGAGCTGTTTTTT
TRBD1 TRBJ1-2 NA TRBV2 CASSETLRGLYGYTF TGTGCCAGCAGTGAAACCCTCAGGGGGCTTTATGGCTACACCTTC
TRBD1 TRBJ2-5 once TRBV5-1 CASSLGGQKETQYF TGCGCCAGCAGCTTGGGGGGACAGAAAGAGACCCAGTACTTC
TRBD1 TRBJ1-2 NA TRBV18 CASSPQRDRGAYGYTF TGTGCCAGCTCACCCCAAAGGGACAGGGGAGCCTATGGCTACACCTTC
TRBD1 TRBJ2-1 NA TRBV19 CASRPGTGYNEQFF TGTGCCAGTAGACCCGGGACAGGTTACAATGAGCAGTTCTTC
NA TRBJ2-7 few TRBV9 CASSVPRDTYEQYF TGTGCCAGCAGCGTCCCCCGGGACACCTACGAGCAGTACTTC
NA TRBJ1-2 NA TRBV5-6 CASSLVQANYGYTF TGTGCCAGCAGCTTAGTGCAGGCGAACTATGGCTACACCTTC
TRBD2 TRBJ2-2 NA TRBV29-1 CSVQVTSGYTGELFF TGCAGCGTCCAGGTGACTAGCGGATACACCGGGGAGCTGTTTTTT
TRBD1 TRBJ2-7 few TRBV7-2 CASSLVGTGSYEQYF TGTGCCAGCAGCTTAGTTGGGACAGGGAGCTACGAGCAGTACTTC
TRBD1 TRBJ2-3 NA TRBV2 CASILDRGADTQYF TGTGCCAGCATCTTGGACAGGGGCGCAGATACGCAGTATTTT
NA TRBJ2-3 NA TRBV6-2/TRBV6-3 CASSQWGTSTDTQYF TGTGCCAGCAGTCAATGGGGGACATCCACAGATACGCAGTATTTT
NA TRBJ1-6 NA TRBV18 CASSPLAGSDSPLHF TGTGCCAGCTCACCACTGGCAGGGTCGGATTCACCCCTCCACTTT
NA TRBJ2-2 NA TRBV5-1 CASSLGAGRTGELFF TGCGCCAGCAGCTTGGGCGCAGGGAGGACCGGGGAGCTGTTTTTT
TRBD2 TRBJ2-7 once TRBV3-1/TRBV3-2 CASSQVLAGYYEQYF TGTGCCAGCAGCCAAGTACTAGCGGGGTATTACGAGCAGTACTTC
TRBD2 TRBJ2-1 NA TRBV7-9 CASSLALAGVSYNEQFF TGTGCCAGCAGCTTAGCATTAGCGGGAGTCTCCTACAATGAGCAGTTCTTC
TRBD2 TRBJ2-1 NA TRBV10-1 CASSVFRGGDNEQFF TGCGCCAGCAGTGTGTTCCGGGGGGGAGACAATGAGCAGTTCTTC
TRBD1 TRBJ1-2 NA TRBV19 CASSIYPQGAGEGYGYTF TGTGCCAGTAGTATATACCCACAGGGGGCCGGTGAAGGCTATGGCTACACCTTC
TRBD1 TRBJ1-1 NA TRBV5-4 CASSPTGGHRNTEAFF TGTGCCAGCAGCCCGACAGGGGGCCATCGGAACACTGAAGCTTTCTTT
NA TRBJ2-3 NA TRBV25-1 CASSDGTSLDTQYF TGTGCCAGCAGTGACGGGACAAGTCTTGATACGCAGTATTTT
NA TRBJ2-1 NA TRBV19 CASSSRLDSYNEQFF TGTGCCAGTAGTTCCCGACTGGATTCCTACAATGAGCAATTCTTC
NA TRBJ1-2 few TRBV30 CAWSGTPNYGYTF TGTGCCTGGAGTGGCACACCTAACTATGGCTACACCTTC